This entry lists 7 T cell receptor beta chains sequenced from one sample in a study of blood T cell repertoires in COVID-19. Libraries were prepared by immunoSEQ multiplex PCR; TCRdb keeps only in-frame clonotypes and omits some of them. The table lists approximately 160,000 clones, around four fifths of them singletons. The sample comprised PBMCs or T cells enriched from blood (not recorded which). The receptors originated from a woman between 50 and 59 years old who had recovered from COVID-19.

The chain uses TRBV7-8 and TRBJ2-3; tentative D call: TRBD1 (6 bases). The germline V gene encodes CDR1 SGHVS and CDR2 FQNEAQ. The CDR3 has 14 amino acids. Trimming took off 5 bases at V and 6 bases at J, with 15 bases between the two ends. The CDR3 coding sequence is TGTGCCAGCAGCCCCCAGGCACAGGGCGATACGCAGTATTTT. Amino acids: CASSPQAQGDTQYF.

The count of this clone is one. The V gene is TRBV27, the J gene TRBJ2-5, with D perhaps TRBD2 (7 bases). The germline V gene has CDR1 MNHEY and CDR2 SMNVEV (reference sequence). Trimming took off 7 bases at V and 5 bases at J, with 17 bases between the two ends. This CDR3 has 14 amino acids. The CDR3 nucleotides read TGTGCCAGCACCATGAGGGGGGGTGGGGAGACCCAGTACTTC. This sequence encodes CASTMRGGGETQYF.

The rearrangement links TRBV9 to TRBJ1-1; D gene unclear. Trimming pared 0 bases from V and 8 bases from J, leaving 14 bases between. There are 14 residues in the CDR3. Germline V gives CDR1 SGDLS, CDR2 YYNGEE. This CDR3 is CASSVEGHGGEAFF. CDR3 DNA: TGTGCCAGCAGCGTAGAGGGTCACGGCGGGGAAGCTTTCTTT.

The chain recombines TRBV7-3 with TRBJ2-1, with TRBD2 matching 7 bases. Germline-derived CDR1 and CDR2 are SGHTA and FQGTGA. J lost 5 bases, V lost 2 bases, and 3 bases had no gene match. The CDR3 extends over 14 amino acids. The CDR3 region is CASSLAAGNNEQFF. CDR3 DNA sequence: TGTGCCAGCAGCTTAGCAGCGGGGAACAATGAGCAGTTCTTC.

This clone came up once. This chain joins TRBV5-1 and TRBJ2-1, with TRBD2 identical over 8 bases. The J segment lost 8 bases and the V segment lost 3 bases, leaving 10 bases of the junction unmatched. CDR3 length: 15 amino acids. Germline V gene data show CDR1 as SGHRS and CDR2 as YFSETQ. The CDR3 DNA sequence: TGCGCCAGCAGCTCCGGGACTAGTTTTATAGATGAGCAGTTCTTC. Amino acid sequence: CASSSGTSFIDEQFF.

This chain connects TRBV7-2 to TRBJ2-1; 9 nucleotides match TRBD2. The germline gives CDR1 SGHTA, CDR2 FQGNSA. V gave up 5 bases and J gave up 3 bases; unmatched junction bases: 8. The CDR3 totals 16 residues. CDR3 DNA: TGTGCCAGCAGCCCCTGGGTTAGCGGGGGCTACAATGAGCAGTTCTTC. Protein product: CASSPWVSGGYNEQFF.

The chain links TRBV28 to TRBJ1-1; perhaps TRBD1 as D (5 bases). Germline V gene sequence: CDR1 MDHEN, CDR2 SYDVKM. This CDR3 spans 13 amino acids. Trimming cost V 7 bases and J 3 bases, with 12 bases left between them. For the CDR3, the DNA is TGTGCCAGCAAAGGGGTACTCGACACTGAAGCTTTCTTT. It yields the protein CASKGVLDTEAFF.